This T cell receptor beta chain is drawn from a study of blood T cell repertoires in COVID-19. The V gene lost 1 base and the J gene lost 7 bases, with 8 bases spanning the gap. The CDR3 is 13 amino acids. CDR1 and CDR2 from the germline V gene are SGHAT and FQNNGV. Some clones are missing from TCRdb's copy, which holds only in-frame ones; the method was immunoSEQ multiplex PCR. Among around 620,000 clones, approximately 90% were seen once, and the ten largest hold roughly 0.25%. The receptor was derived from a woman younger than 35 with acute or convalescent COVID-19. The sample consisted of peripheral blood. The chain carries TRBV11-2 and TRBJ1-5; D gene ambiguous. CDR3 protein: CASSLGVPQPQHF. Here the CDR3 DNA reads TGTGCCAGCAGCTTAGGAGTGCCGCAGCCCCAGCATTTT.